Presented here are 5 T cell receptor beta chains from one specimen sequenced in a study of blood T cell repertoires in COVID-19. Assay used: immunoSEQ multiplex PCR; TCRdb lists only in-frame clones, some missing. The sample has 100,000 or so clones, roughly nine tenths seen once. The sample comprised peripheral blood. The receptors come from a man aged 45-60 years with active COVID-19.

This clone was picked up one time. The rearrangement joins TRBV6-6 to TRBJ2-7, with D maybe TRBD1 (5 bases). The CDR3 consists of 12 residues. Trimming pared 8 bases from V and 2 bases from J, leaving 10 bases between. Germline values: CDR1 MNHNY, CDR2 SVGAGI (reference sequence). CDR3 region: CASGPQAYEQYF. DNA of the CDR3: TGTGCCAGCGGACCACAGGCCTACGAGCAGTACTTC.

The V gene is TRBV2, the J gene TRBJ2-3; 9 bases agree with TRBD2. The CDR3 consists of 15 residues. The germline V gene has CDR1 SNHLY and CDR2 FYNNEI. V shed 1 base, J shed 9 bases, and the junction held 8 bases outside the gene matches. The CDR3 loop is CASSEVGVAGATQYF. The DNA of the CDR3 is TGTGCCAGCAGTGAAGTTGGGGTAGCGGGGGCCACGCAGTATTTT.

The gene calls are TRBV11-2 and TRBJ2-7; the match to TRBD1 covers 7 bases. The V segment lost 4 bases and the J segment 2 bases; nucleotides outside the gene matches: 11. Germline CDR1 reads SGHAT; CDR2 reads FQNNGV. The CDR3 has 16 residues. CDR3 bases: TGTGCCAGCAGCTCCCTGGCGAGGGGGCTACCCTACGAGCAGTACTTC. It encodes CASSSLARGLPYEQYF.

The V gene is TRBV3-1 (or the pseudogene TRBV3-2), the J gene TRBJ1-2; 9 bases fit TRBD1. CDR1 LGHDT and CDR2 YNNKEL come from the germline V gene (reference sequence). Germline trimming cut 3 bases from V and 4 bases from J; bases unmatched to any gene: 15. This CDR3 has 18 residues. The CDR3 DNA is TGTGCCAGCAGCCACCCCTACAGGGACAGGGAAGGGGGCTATGGCTACACCTTC. This codes for CASSHPYRDREGGYGYTF.

The genes are TRBV6-5 and TRBJ1-5, with TRBD1 matching 8 bases. This CDR3 region has 12 residues. Germline trimming cut 8 bases from V and 6 bases from J; bases unmatched to any gene: 3. In germline, CDR1 is MNHEY, CDR2 SVGAGI. CDR3 residues: CASGQGLQPQHF. The DNA for the CDR3 is TGTGCCAGCGGACAGGGACTTCAGCCCCAGCATTTT.